The rows below give T cell receptor beta chains drawn from one sample of a study of blood T cells in healthy people across ages. TCRdb ran MiXCR on the 5' RACE reads and lists one entry per CDR3 protein. The sample consists of about 800,000 distinct CDR3 sequences, 20% to 25% of them appearing once. These records were also assigned to another study, of T cells of mothers and their children.

Sequenced sample: blood. These receptors all come from a boy aged 5-17 years in good health. The CDR3 runs from the conserved cysteine through the conserved F or W. D genes are given only for firm matches. Rows give clone size only sometimes, using once, few, many, or a class for an expanded clone.

clone size	D gene	V gene	J gene	CDR3 DNA	CDR3 protein
.	.	TRBV3-1	TRBJ1-1	TGTGCCAGCAGCCGGACTGGTGGAGGGGGCACTGAAGCTTTCTTT	CASSRTGGGGTEAFF
few	TRBD2	TRBV5-1	TRBJ2-5	TGCGCCAGCAGGTCCGGGACTAGCGGGAGTGGAGAGACCCAGTACTTC	CASRSGTSGSGETQYF
.	TRBD1	TRBV6-6	TRBJ2-1	TGTGCCAGCAGTTATAGACAGGGGGTAGGCAATGAGCAGTTCTTC	CASSYRQGVGNEQFF
few	.	TRBV6-5	TRBJ2-2	TGTGCCAGCAGTTACTCGATCGGGGACACCGGGGAGCTGTTTTTT	CASSYSIGDTGELFF
.	.	TRBV6-5	TRBJ1-3	TGTGCCAGCAGTCCGCTCTCCCTCTCTGGAAACACCATATATTTT	CASSPLSLSGNTIYF
.	TRBD2	TRBV9	TRBJ2-5	TGTGCCAGCAGCGTGGGGGGGGGAGGAGAGACCCAGTACTTC	CASSVGGGGETQYF
.	TRBD1	TRBV20-1	TRBJ2-7	TGCAGTGCTAAAAGGGCAGGGGGCGGGTGGTACGAGCAGTACTTC	CSAKRAGGGWYEQYF
few	.	TRBV18	TRBJ2-5	TGTGCCAGCTCACCCGACAGCCCCATGGAGACCCAGTACTTC	CASSPDSPMETQYF
few	.	TRBV11-1	TRBJ1-1	TGTGCCAGCAGCTTATCCCACCTAAACACTGAAGCTTTCTTT	CASSLSHLNTEAFF
.	.	TRBV27	TRBJ1-1	TGTGCCAGCAGTCTAGGACGGCCCTTAGTCACTGAAGCTTTCTTT	CASSLGRPLVTEAFF
.	.	TRBV20-1	TRBJ2-5	TGCAGTGCTTACCTCCAAGAGACCCAGTACTTC	CSAYLQETQYF
.	.	TRBV7-2	TRBJ1-2	TGTGCCAGCAGCTTATTATCCCAGGTCCATGGCTACACCTTC	CASSLLSQVHGYTF
.	TRBD1	TRBV12-3/TRBV12-4	TRBJ2-7	TGTGCCAGCAGGTGGGGACAGGGGTCCGAGCAGTACTTC	CASRWGQGSEQYF
.	TRBD2	TRBV4-2	TRBJ2-7	TGTGCCAGCAGCCAACCGCTAGCGGGTACCTACGAGCAGTACTTC	CASSQPLAGTYEQYF
.	.	TRBV29-1	TRBJ2-3	TGCAGCGTTGAAGGCGCGGGACAGCTCGGCAGGGCAGATACGCCGTATTTT	CSVEGAGQLGRADTPYF
.	.	TRBV20-1	TRBJ2-7	TGCAGTGCTAGAGATCCGAGCTTAGGGGACTACGAGCAGTACTTC	CSARDPSLGDYEQYF
.	.	TRBV4-1	TRBJ2-7	TGCGCCAGCAGCCAACTTATGACCTACGAGCAGTACTTC	CASSQLMTYEQYF
.	.	TRBV20-1	TRBJ2-5	TGCAGTGCTAGAGATTACGGGGTCGGGCAGACCCAGTACTTC	CSARDYGVGQTQYF
few	TRBD2	TRBV11-1	TRBJ2-7	TGTGCCAGCAGCTCCACTAATAGCGGGAGGACAAAGATAGACTCCTACGAGCAGTACTTC	CASSSTNSGRTKIDSYEQYF
many	TRBD2	TRBV5-1	TRBJ2-3	TGCGCCAGCAGCTTGACTAGCGGGGCTAGCACAGATACGCAGTATTTT	CASSLTSGASTDTQYF
.	.	TRBV20-1	TRBJ2-7	TGCAGTGCTAGAACGGGCTCGAGCTCCTACGAGCAGTACTTC	CSARTGSSSYEQYF
.	.	TRBV7-2	TRBJ2-7	TGTGCCAGCAGCCGGCGCCCGCTATCTGTCTCCTACGAGCAGTACTTC	CASSRRPLSVSYEQYF
.	TRBD1	TRBV20-1	TRBJ1-5	TGCAGTGCTAGGGGGACAGGACCTCATAGCAATCAGCCCCAGCATTTT	CSARGTGPHSNQPQHF
.	TRBD2	TRBV11-2	TRBJ2-1	TGTGCCAGCAGCTTAATAGCGGGAGTTCTTGAGCAGTTCTTC	CASSLIAGVLEQFF
.	.	TRBV5-1	TRBJ2-2	TGCGCCAGCACTATAGGGGCCGGGGAGCTGTTTTTT	CASTIGAGELFF
few	.	TRBV28	TRBJ2-4	TGTGCCAGCCCGGAGGCCCATTCCAAAAACATTCAGTACTTC	CASPEAHSKNIQYF
few	TRBD1	TRBV7-2	TRBJ2-4	TGTGCCAGCAGTGCCATGGGACAGGGGGCTAGGAACATTCAGTACTTC	CASSAMGQGARNIQYF
.	TRBD1	TRBV6-2/TRBV6-3	TRBJ2-6	TGTGCCAGCAATGACAGGGGGATAGCTGGGGCCAACGTCCTGACTTTC	CASNDRGIAGANVLTF
few	.	TRBV5-1	TRBJ2-3	TGCGCCAGCCGTGGACAAGACACAGATACGCAGTATTTT	CASRGQDTDTQYF
.	.	TRBV2	TRBJ1-5	TGTGCCAGCACCGGCCCCAGGCAAAGCAATCAGCCCCAGCATTTT	CASTGPRQSNQPQHF
.	.	TRBV21-1	TRBJ2-1	TGTGCCGGCAGCAAAGGGGCCTACAATGAGCAGTTCTTC	CAGSKGAYNEQFF
few	.	TRBV24-1	TRBJ2-3	TGTGCCACCAGTGAGTCGACCGACAGCACTACAGATACGCAGTATTTT	CATSESTDSTTDTQYF
few	.	TRBV28	TRBJ2-7	TGTGCCAGCAGTTTAACACAGGCACCCTACGAGCAGTACTTC	CASSLTQAPYEQYF
few	.	TRBV4-3	TRBJ2-7	TGCGCCAGCAGCCAAGATCTGAGAGGGGGTGAGCAGTACTTC	CASSQDLRGGEQYF
many	TRBD1	TRBV6-5	TRBJ1-4	TGTGCCAGCAGTTACGACAGGGGGAATGAAAAACTGTTTTTT	CASSYDRGNEKLFF
few	.	TRBV29-1	TRBJ1-1	TGCAGCGTTGTAGACTTGAACACTGAAGCTTTCTTT	CSVVDLNTEAFF
few	.	TRBV20-1	TRBJ2-7	TGCAGTGCTAGGGATTTAGCGCCTAGCTCCTACGAGCAGTACTTC	CSARDLAPSSYEQYF
.	TRBD1	TRBV5-1	TRBJ1-3	TGCGCCAGCAGCCTACCCCGGGACAGGGGATCCGCCACCGGAAACACCATATATTTT	CASSLPRDRGSATGNTIYF
.	.	TRBV7-7	TRBJ2-1	TGTGCTAGCAGTTTCCAGGACTTTGACAATGAGCAGTTCTTC	CASSFQDFDNEQFF
.	TRBD1	TRBV20-1	TRBJ2-7	TGCAGTGCTATCCCGGACAGGGCTTTGTCCTACGAGCAGTACTTC	CSAIPDRALSYEQYF
.	.	TRBV4-3	TRBJ1-4	TGCGCCAGCAGCCAGTACCGGGCTGAAAATGAAAAACTGTTTTTT	CASSQYRAENEKLFF
.	TRBD2	TRBV28	TRBJ2-5	TGTGCCAGCTTTTCGCTAGCGGGAGAGCAGTACTTC	CASFSLAGEQYF
few	TRBD2	TRBV6-2/TRBV6-3	TRBJ2-7	TGTGCCAGCAGGATGATCCTAGCGGGAGATGGCAACGAGCAGTACTTC	CASRMILAGDGNEQYF
few	.	TRBV29-1	TRBJ1-1	TGCAGCGCTGGAATAGGGACTGAAGCTTTCTTT	CSAGIGTEAFF
.	.	TRBV6-5	TRBJ2-2	TGTGCCAGCAGTTACGGGTTTCCCGGGGAGCTGTTTTTT	CASSYGFPGELFF